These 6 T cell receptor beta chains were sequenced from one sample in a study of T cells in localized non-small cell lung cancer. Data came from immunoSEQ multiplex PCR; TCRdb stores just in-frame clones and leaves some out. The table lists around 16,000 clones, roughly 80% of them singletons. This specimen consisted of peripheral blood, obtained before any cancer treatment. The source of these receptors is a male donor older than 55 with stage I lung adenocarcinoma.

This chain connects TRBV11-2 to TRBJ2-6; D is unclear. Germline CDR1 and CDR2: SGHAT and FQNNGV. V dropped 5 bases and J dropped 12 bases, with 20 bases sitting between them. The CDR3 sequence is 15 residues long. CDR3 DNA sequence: TGTGCCAGCAGCCGCGGCAGTCGCGGTTCATCCGTCCTGACTTTC. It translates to CASSRGSRGSSVLTF.

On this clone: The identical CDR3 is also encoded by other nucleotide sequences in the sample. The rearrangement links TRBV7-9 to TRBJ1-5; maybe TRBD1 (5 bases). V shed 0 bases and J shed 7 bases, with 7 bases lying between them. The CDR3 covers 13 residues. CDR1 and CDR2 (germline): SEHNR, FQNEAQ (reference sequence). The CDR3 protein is CASSLARDQPQHF. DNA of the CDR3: TGTGCCAGCAGCTTAGCGCGGGACCAGCCCCAGCATTTT.

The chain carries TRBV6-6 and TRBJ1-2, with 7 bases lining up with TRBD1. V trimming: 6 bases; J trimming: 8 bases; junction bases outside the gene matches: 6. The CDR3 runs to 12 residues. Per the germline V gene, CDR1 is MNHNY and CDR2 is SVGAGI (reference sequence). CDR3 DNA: TGTGCCAGCAGCCCGACAGGGAAGGGCTACACCTTC. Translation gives CASSPTGKGYTF.

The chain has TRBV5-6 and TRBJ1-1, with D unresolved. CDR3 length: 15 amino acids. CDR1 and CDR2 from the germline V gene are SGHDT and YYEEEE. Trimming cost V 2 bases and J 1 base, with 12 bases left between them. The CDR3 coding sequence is TGTGCCAGCAGCTTCCTTCGGCAGGAGAACACTGAAGCTTTCTTT. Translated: CASSFLRQENTEAFF.

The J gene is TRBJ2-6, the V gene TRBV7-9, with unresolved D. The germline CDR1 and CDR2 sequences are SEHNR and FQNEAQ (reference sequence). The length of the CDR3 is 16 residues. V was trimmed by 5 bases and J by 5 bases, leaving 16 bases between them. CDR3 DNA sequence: TGTGCCAGCAGCCCATCTCTCCCTCCCCGGGCCAACGTCCTGACTTTC. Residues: CASSPSLPPRANVLTF. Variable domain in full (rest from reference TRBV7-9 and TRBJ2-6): DTGVSQNPRHKITKRGQNVTFRCDPISEHNRLYWYRQTLGQGPEFLTYFQNEAQLEKSRLLSDRFSAERPKGSFSTLEIQRTEQGDSAMYLCASSPSLPPRANVLTFGAGSRLTVL.

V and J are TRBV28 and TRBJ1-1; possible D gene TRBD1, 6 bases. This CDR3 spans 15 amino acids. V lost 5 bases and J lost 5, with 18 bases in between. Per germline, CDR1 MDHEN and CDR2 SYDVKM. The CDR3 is CASSRNEQGGTEAFF. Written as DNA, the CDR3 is TGTGCCAGCAGTAGAAACGAACAGGGTGGGACTGAAGCTTTCTTT.